The source of this TCR beta chain is a study of blood T cells in healthy people across ages. General study findings and limits: Both higher diversity and more naive CD4+ cells marked long-lived donors when set against aged donors. With unsorted PBMCs, a conclusive comparison of naive versus antigen-experienced cells was not possible.

The CDR3 loop spans 14 amino acids. Germline loops: CDR1 SGHDT, CDR2 YYEEEE. A second PCR, run for about 6 to 11 cycles, used a sample-barcoded 5' primer plus a J-beta primer mix. From the 5' RACE reads, TCRdb called clonotypes with MiXCR, one entry per CDR3 protein. The sample consists of about 1.6 million distinct CDR3 sequences, around 36% of them appearing once. On this clonotype itself: Its antigen is not identified. A junction end diverges from the germline sequence, so it may reflect a read error.

The sequenced sample consisted of blood. The chain joins TRBV5-6 to TRBJ2-7; possible D gene TRBD1, 5 bases. The sequence was collected from a woman aged 25-40 years in good health. The CDR3 here is CVSSYRPSSYEQYF. CDR3 coding DNA: TGTGTCAGCAGCTACAGGCCGAGCTCCTACGAGCAGTACTTC.